This T cell receptor beta chain is drawn from a study of regulatory T cells in long-lasting Graves disease. Specified time point: persistent/refractory GD, antithyroid drugs over 5 years with positive TRAb. RNA extracted from PBMCs served as the sequencing template. This clonotype was recorded a few times. Both iRepertoire HTBI primers and Arm-PCR of CDR3 regions were used to build the TCR beta libraries. TCRdb passed the multiplex PCR reads through MiXCR, listing each CDR3 protein once. This sample has about 660,000 distinct CDR3 sequences; approximately 31% occur once, and the top ten carry under 55%. Germline V CDR1 and CDR2: PRHDT, FYEKMQ (reference sequence). Trimming removed 5 bases at V and 1 base at J, with 14 bases between. The CDR3 totals 15 residues.

The sequence came from a female donor with Graves disease. The starting material was peripheral blood mononuclear cells (PBMCs), obtained when the disease was refractory, from a patient treated with antithyroid drugs. V and J are TRBV13 and TRBJ1-1, with TRBD1 as a possible D gene (5 bases). Here the CDR3 reads CASSPHWGGNTEAFF. The CDR3 DNA is TGTGCCAGCAGCCCTCACTGGGGGGGGAACACTGAAGCTTTCTTT.